The next 15 T cell receptor beta chains were all read from a single sample in a study of Graves' ophthalmopathy and Graves' hyperthyroidism. Amplified TCR beta CDR3 regions were obtained using RNA transcripts as template. First-round RT-PCR employed HTBI primers, with a second-round multiplex PCR after it. TCRdb reprocessed the multiplex PCR reads via MiXCR and lists one record per CDR3 protein. This table holds approximately 160,000 distinct CDR3 sequences, just under 40% found once. Specimen: peripheral blood. These receptors all come from a man in his thirties or forties with Graves' ophthalmopathy.

Many counts were recorded for this clonotype. The gene calls are TRBV5-1 and TRBJ2-7, with unresolved D. The CDR3 totals 13 residues. Germline V gives CDR1 SGHRS, CDR2 YFSETQ. The V and J ends lost 4 bases and 1 base respectively, with 9 bases between them. DNA for the CDR3: TGCGCCAGCAGCCAATACAGTTCCTACGAGCAGTACTTC. This sequence encodes CASSQYSSYEQYF.

This clonotype was recorded at least ten times. CDR3 bases: TGTGCCAGCAGTAAACTAGCGGGGATCTCCTACGAGCAGTACTTC. It yields the protein CASSKLAGISYEQYF. The genes are TRBV6-2 or TRBV6-3 and TRBJ2-7, with 10 bases fitting TRBD2. The CDR3 is made up of 15 amino acids. The germline V gene has CDR1 MNHEY and CDR2 SVGEGT. The J segment lost 0 bases and the V segment lost 5 bases, leaving 4 bases of the junction unmatched.

The table lists this clonotype with many counts. The rearrangement links TRBV29-1 to TRBJ2-2, with D maybe TRBD2 (6 bases). There are 13 residues in the CDR3. Germline loops: CDR1 SQVTM, CDR2 ANQGSEA. V was pared by 8 bases and J by 3 bases, with 13 bases between. CDR3 bases: TGCAGCACCGAGGGGAGGCACACCGGGGAGCTGTTTTTT. Translated: CSTEGRHTGELFF.

The V gene is TRBV7-2, the J gene TRBJ2-1, with D possibly TRBD2 on 5 matching bases. Germline V gene data show CDR1 as SGHTA and CDR2 as FQGNSA. The length of the CDR3 is 14 residues. V shed 2 bases and J shed 6 bases, with 11 bases lying between them. For the CDR3, the DNA is TGTGCCAGCAGCTTACCTAGACGGGGCAATGAGCAGTTCTTC. The encoded protein is CASSLPRRGNEQFF. The variable domain in full, with the rest retrieved from reference TRBV7-2 and TRBJ2-1, is GAGVSQSPSNKVTEKGKDVELRCDPISGHTALYWYRQSLGQGLEFLIYFQGNSAPDKSGLPSDRFSAERTGGSVSTLTIQRTQQEDSAVYLCASSLPRRGNEQFFGPGTRLTVL.

In this sample, this clonotype turned up a few times. The chain is built from TRBV7-8 and TRBJ2-7; TRBD1 agrees at 9 bases. Trimming removed 5 bases from V and 3 bases from J; junction bases left unmatched: 8. The length of the CDR3 is 15 residues. Per germline, CDR1 SGHVS and CDR2 FQNEAQ. The CDR3 DNA follows: TGTGCCAGCAGCGCGACCCGGGACAGGGTCTACGAGCAGTACTTC. This sequence encodes CASSATRDRVYEQYF.

This clonotype was found many times. This chain joins TRBV6-5 and TRBJ2-6; D perhaps matches TRBD1 (5 bases). This CDR3 region has 16 residues. Trimming took 4 bases from V and 0 from J, leaving 10 bases between them. The germline gives CDR1 MNHEY, CDR2 SVGAGI. CDR3 DNA: TGTGCCAGCAGTTCAGGGTACTACTCTGGGGCCAACGTCCTGACTTTC. It yields the protein CASSSGYYSGANVLTF.

This chain joins TRBV27 and TRBJ2-5; a possible D gene is TRBD1 (5 bases). The length of the CDR3 is 14 residues. Trimming shortened V by 9 bases and J by 0 bases, and 14 bases separated the two germline ends. Germline-derived CDR1 and CDR2 are MNHEY and SMNVEV (reference sequence). For the CDR3, the DNA is TGTGCCAGAGACAGCAAGGGAAACCAAGAGACCCAGTACTTC. Residues: CARDSKGNQETQYF.

This clonotype was recorded many times. V and J are TRBV6-2 or TRBV6-3 and TRBJ1-3; no firm D call. V dropped 5 bases and J dropped 0 bases, with 20 bases sitting between them. Germline V gene sequence: CDR1 MNHEY, CDR2 SVGEGT. The CDR3 extends over 18 amino acids. The CDR3 is CASSRPRGQAFSGNTIYF. The CDR3 DNA reads as TGTGCCAGCAGTCGCCCTCGTGGGCAGGCCTTCTCTGGAAACACCATATATTTT.

The chain couples TRBV12-3 or TRBV12-4 to TRBJ2-3; D possibly matches TRBD1 or TRBD2 (5 bases each). The CDR3 length is 13 residues. Trimming took off 4 bases at V and 1 base at J, with 6 bases between the two ends. CDR3 sequence: CASSWGRTDTQYF. CDR3 DNA sequence: TGTGCCAGCAGTTGGGGACGCACAGATACGCAGTATTTT.

This clonotype was counted a single time. The chain links TRBV11-3 to TRBJ2-7, with D possibly being TRBD1 (6 bases). Per germline, CDR1 SGHNT and CDR2 YENEEA. The ends were cut back, 2 bases at V and 4 bases at J, with 9 bases in the middle. This CDR3 is 13 amino acids long. CDR3 in DNA: TGTGCCAGCAGCTTACAGGGGCGATACGAGCAGTACTTC. Amino acids: CASSLQGRYEQYF.

This clonotype was seen more than once but under ten times. The V and J genes are TRBV6-2 or TRBV6-3 and TRBJ2-2; 7 positions agree with TRBD1. J was trimmed by 3 bases and V by 3 bases; bases with no gene match: 4. Germline V lookup: CDR1 MNHEY, CDR2 SVGEGT. This CDR3 comprises 15 residues. This chain's CDR3 is CASSYRTGDTGELFF. DNA of the CDR3: TGTGCCAGCAGTTATCGGACAGGCGACACCGGGGAGCTGTTTTTT.

This clonotype was found many times. The rearrangement joins TRBV6-5 to TRBJ1-6; TRBD1 agrees at 7 bases. V shed 0 bases, J shed 5 bases, and the junction held 4 bases outside the gene matches. This CDR3 comprises 16 residues. The germline V gene encodes CDR1 MNHEY and CDR2 SVGAGI. CDR3 region: CASSYSIQGNNSPLHF. In nucleotides, the CDR3 is TGTGCCAGCAGTTACTCGATACAGGGGAATAATTCACCCCTCCACTTT.

The table lists this clonotype with many counts. J is TRBJ1-1 and V is TRBV29-1; D remains ambiguous. CDR3 length equals 13 residues. Trimming pared 6 bases from V and 8 bases from J, leaving 19 bases between. CDR1 is SQVTM and CDR2 is ANQGSEA in the germline V gene. The DNA of the CDR3 is TGCAGCGTACGGCCGTTGCTCGCCCAAGAAGCTTTCTTT. Its protein product is CSVRPLLAQEAFF. The complete variable domain, with remaining parts taken from reference TRBV29-1 and TRBJ1-1, reads SAVISQKPSRDICQRGTSLTIQCQVDSQVTMMFWYRQQPGQSLTLIATANQGSEATYESGFVIDKFPISRPNLTFSTLTVSNMSPEDSSIYLCSVRPLLAQEAFFGQGTRLTVV.

V and J are TRBV28 and TRBJ2-7, with 9 nucleotides matching TRBD2. The CDR3 extends over 13 amino acids. CDR1 and CDR2 (germline): MDHEN, SYDVKM. V shed 6 bases, J shed 8 bases, and the junction held 8 bases outside the gene matches. CDR3 region: CASRARLAGQQYF. The DNA of the CDR3 is TGTGCCAGCAGGGCGAGGCTAGCGGGACAGCAGTACTTC. Using reference TRBV28 and TRBJ2-7 for the parts outside the CDR3, the full variable domain is DVKVTQSSRYLVKRTGEKVFLECVQDMDHENMFWYRQDPGLGLRLIYFSYDVKMKEKGDIPEGYSVSREKKERFSLILESASTNQTSMYLCASRARLAGQQYFGPGTRLTVT.

The rearrangement uses TRBV6-1 and TRBJ2-7, with unresolved D. The CDR3 covers 14 residues. The V end was cut by 0 bases, the J end by 0 bases, with 6 bases between. Germline-derived CDR1 and CDR2 are MNHNS and SASEGT. CDR3 amino acids: CASSEATSSYEQYF. CDR3 DNA sequence: TGTGCCAGCAGTGAAGCTACCAGCTCCTACGAGCAGTACTTC.